The 2 T cell receptor beta chains listed next were all sequenced from one sample in a study of T cells in Graves' hyperthyroidism and ophthalmopathy. It was RNA transcripts that yielded the amplified TCR beta CDR3 regions. Researchers ran a first-round RT-PCR on the TCR CDR3 using the HTBI primer set. TCRdb reprocessed the multiplex PCR reads with MiXCR, giving one entry per CDR3 protein. This sample has 640,000 or so distinct CDR3 sequences, with 14% to 15% found just once. Sequencing was done on a sample of blood. These receptors were taken from a woman in her forties with Graves' ophthalmopathy.

This clonotype was recorded at least ten times. The chain combines TRBV4-2 with TRBJ2-7, with D perhaps matching TRBD2 (6 bases). The CDR3 is made up of 15 amino acids. Per germline, CDR1 LGHNA and CDR2 YNFKEQ. Deletions cut 0 bases from V and 3 bases from J, with 12 bases between. CDR3 nucleotide sequence: TGTGCCAGCAGCCAAGATGTGGGGGGTTTCTACGAGCAGTACTTC. Translation: CASSQDVGGFYEQYF.

This clonotype was detected ten times or more. The chain is built from TRBV6-5 and TRBJ2-7; perhaps D is TRBD1 or TRBD2 (5 bases each). CDR3 length: 15 residues. Germline V gives CDR1 MNHEY, CDR2 SVGAGI. The ends were cut back, 0 bases at V and 0 bases at J, with 9 bases in the middle. CDR3 nucleotides: TGTGCCAGCAGTTACTCCGGGGCAAGCTCCTACGAGCAGTACTTC. It translates to CASSYSGASSYEQYF.